These T cell receptor beta chains were read from a single sample in a study of shared clonotypes between healthy human individuals. The repertoire was sequenced with immunoSEQ multiplex PCR; TCRdb's copy has only in-frame clones and lacks some. This sample yields around 510,000 clones, of which approximately 94% are seen a single time; 0.05% to 0.07% belongs to the top ten. The sample was naive CD4+ T cells sorted from blood. The receptor source for this set is a woman in her twenties or thirties in good health. The CDR3 runs from the conserved cysteine through the conserved F or W. Each record gives: clone size, J gene, V gene, D gene, CDR3 protein, CDR3 DNA. The D gene is left open where the match is weak. Size is omitted from some rows. Given values are once, few, many or a class for expanded clones.

>-|TRBJ2-7|TRBV18|TRBD1
CASSPTGAPYEQYF
TGTGCCAGCTCACCTACAGGGGCTCCCTACGAGCAGTACTTC
>once|TRBJ2-1|TRBV6-6|-
CASSYSTRNEQFF
TGTGCCAGCAGTTACTCGACTAGGAATGAGCAGTTCTTC
>-|TRBJ2-2|TRBV6-1|TRBD2
CASSGLANTGELFF
TGTGCCAGCAGCGGACTAGCGAACACCGGGGAGCTGTTTTTT
>-|TRBJ2-7|TRBV5-1|-
CASSARDSYEQYF
TGCGCCAGCAGCGCCCGAGATAGCTACGAGCAGTACTTC
>once|TRBJ2-7|TRBV29-1|-
CSVLAGLRYEQYF
TGCAGCGTATTAGCCGGACTGCGCTACGAGCAGTACTTC
>once|TRBJ2-5|TRBV6-1|-
CASSPPKGRETQYF
TGTGCCAGCAGTCCCCCGAAGGGTCGGGAGACCCAGTACTTC
>-|TRBJ1-4|TRBV29-1|-
CSVAKTNEKLFF
TGCAGCGTTGCAAAGACTAATGAAAAACTGTTTTTT
>-|TRBJ2-2|TRBV6-6|-
CASSYGLTNGELFF
TGTGCCAGCAGTTACGGACTGACGAACGGGGAGCTGTTTTTT
>-|TRBJ1-1|TRBV19|TRBD1
CASSSPRQGGATEAFF
TGTGCCAGTAGTAGCCCCCGACAGGGAGGGGCCACTGAAGCTTTCTTT
>-|TRBJ1-3|TRBV10-3|TRBD1
CAISPGTGESRTGNTIYF
TGTGCCATCAGCCCCGGGACAGGGGAGAGTCGGACAGGAAACACCATATATTTT
>-|TRBJ2-1|TRBV5-4|-
CASSLRLRGTPSRSYNEQFF
TGTGCCAGCAGCTTGCGTCTACGGGGAACACCTTCCCGTTCCTACAATGAGCAGTTCTTC